This is a list of T cell receptor beta chains from one sample in a study of T cell repertoires in cytomegalovirus infection. Each CDR3 protein is one row after TCRdb ran MiXCR on the reads. The repertoire has hundreds of thousands of distinct CDR3 sequences, about a third of them found once; the top ten carry approximately 13%. The sample comprised PBMCs. These TCRs come from a human donor in good health (CMV status not recorded). Some clones in this sample may be carry-over from other donors' samples. CDR3s include the opening cysteine and the closing phenylalanine or tryptophan. D genes are given only for firm matches. Not all rows give a size; the values are once, few, many and, for expanded clones, a class.

V gene	J gene	D gene	clone size	CDR3 protein	CDR3 DNA
TRBV4-2	TRBJ2-4	.	.	CASSQGAKGSSQNIQYF	TGTGCCAGCAGCCAAGGAGCCAAGGGTTCCTCCCAAAACATTCAGTACTTC
TRBV6-1	TRBJ2-6	.	.	CASIKGNSGANVLTF	TGTGCCAGCATTAAAGGAAACTCTGGGGCCAACGTCCTGACTTTC
TRBV2	TRBJ2-7	.	.	CVSSDPGTVYSYEQYF	TGTGTCAGCAGTGACCCGGGGACGGTCTATTCCTACGAGCAGTACTTC
TRBV4-2	TRBJ2-2	.	.	CASSREAGELFF	TGTGCCAGCAGCCGCGAGGCGGGGGAGCTGTTTTTT
TRBV6-5	TRBJ2-1	.	few	CASSSNLLGYNEQFF	TGTGCCAGCAGTTCCAATCTTCTAGGGTACAATGAGCAGTTCTTC
TRBV14	TRBJ1-1	TRBD1	.	CASSLSGQARHSEAFF	TGTGCCAGCAGCCTTAGCGGACAGGCCAGGCACTCTGAAGCTTTCTTT
TRBV2	TRBJ2-7	TRBD2	.	CATSGGLSSYEQYF	TGTGCCACCTCGGGGGGTCTCAGCTCCTACGAGCAGTACTTC
TRBV20-1	TRBJ2-3	.	few	CSATGGGISDTQYF	TGCAGTGCCACCGGAGGGGGCATCTCAGATACGCAGTATTTT
TRBV3-1	TRBJ1-2	.	.	CASSPNIPLNYGYTF	TGTGCCAGCAGCCCGAACATACCGCTTAACTATGGCTACACCTTC
TRBV10-3	TRBJ2-2	.	.	CAISELPTTGELFF	TGTGCCATCAGTGAGCTCCCAACCACCGGGGAGCTGTTTTTT
TRBV19	TRBJ1-4	.	.	CASSIDLAGEKLFF	TGTGCCAGTAGTATAGATCTGGCGGGAGAAAAACTGTTTTTT
TRBV12-3/TRBV12-4	TRBJ1-2	.	.	CASRETEVGGYTF	TGTGCCAGCAGAGAGACAGAAGTTGGGGGCTACACCTTC
TRBV7-2	TRBJ1-2	TRBD1	many	CASSLRQGQTSNYGYTF	TGTGCCAGCAGCTTACGGCAGGGACAGACGAGTAACTATGGCTACACCTTC
TRBV7-8	TRBJ2-4	.	many	CASSRTVEGSENIQYF	TGTGCCAGCAGCCGCACCGTTGAGGGATCAGAAAACATTCAGTACTTC
TRBV23-1	TRBJ2-5	TRBD1	.	CASSQFGTGGAETQYF	TGCGCCAGCAGTCAATTCGGGACAGGGGGCGCGGAGACCCAGTACTTC
TRBV5-4	TRBJ2-2	.	.	CASNRQGSMELFF	TGTGCCAGCAACCGGCAGGGCTCCATGGAGCTGTTTTTT
TRBV6-2/TRBV6-3	TRBJ1-6	TRBD1	few	CASSYPQGDSPLHF	TGTGCCAGCAGTTACCCACAGGGGGATTCACCCCTCCACTTT
TRBV28	TRBJ2-7	TRBD1	few	CASRFLARDREDYEQYF	TGTGCCAGCAGGTTCCTCGCCCGGGACAGGGAGGACTACGAGCAGTACTTC
TRBV24-1	TRBJ1-3	TRBD1	few	CATSEGGEKGGNTIYF	TGTGCCACCAGTGAAGGGGGCGAGAAGGGTGGAAACACCATATATTTT
TRBV19	TRBJ2-3	TRBD1	few	CASSTGTVADTQYF	TGTGCCAGTAGCACCGGGACAGTAGCAGATACGCAGTATTTT
TRBV25-1	TRBJ2-3	.	.	CASRRGEADTQYF	TGTGCCAGCCGCCGAGGGGAAGCAGATACGCAGTATTTT
TRBV14	TRBJ2-6	.	.	CASSQDWPSGANVLTF	TGTGCCAGCAGCCAAGATTGGCCCTCTGGGGCCAACGTCCTGACTTTC
TRBV7-2	TRBJ1-2	.	many	CASSKEGWASARGYTF	TGTGCCAGCAGCAAAGAGGGATGGGCATCGGCGCGGGGCTACACCTTC
TRBV12-3/TRBV12-4	TRBJ1-2	.	.	CASSLEVRGRDYGYTF	TGTGCCAGCAGTTTAGAGGTCCGGGGCAGGGATTATGGCTACACCTTC
TRBV6-1	TRBJ1-5	.	.	CASRQGTGTSEQPQHF	TGTGCCAGCAGGCAAGGAACCGGGACCTCAGAGCAGCCCCAGCATTTT
TRBV27	TRBJ1-3	TRBD1	.	CASSSRDRGNTIYF	TGTGCCAGCAGTTCCCGGGACAGAGGTAACACCATATATTTT